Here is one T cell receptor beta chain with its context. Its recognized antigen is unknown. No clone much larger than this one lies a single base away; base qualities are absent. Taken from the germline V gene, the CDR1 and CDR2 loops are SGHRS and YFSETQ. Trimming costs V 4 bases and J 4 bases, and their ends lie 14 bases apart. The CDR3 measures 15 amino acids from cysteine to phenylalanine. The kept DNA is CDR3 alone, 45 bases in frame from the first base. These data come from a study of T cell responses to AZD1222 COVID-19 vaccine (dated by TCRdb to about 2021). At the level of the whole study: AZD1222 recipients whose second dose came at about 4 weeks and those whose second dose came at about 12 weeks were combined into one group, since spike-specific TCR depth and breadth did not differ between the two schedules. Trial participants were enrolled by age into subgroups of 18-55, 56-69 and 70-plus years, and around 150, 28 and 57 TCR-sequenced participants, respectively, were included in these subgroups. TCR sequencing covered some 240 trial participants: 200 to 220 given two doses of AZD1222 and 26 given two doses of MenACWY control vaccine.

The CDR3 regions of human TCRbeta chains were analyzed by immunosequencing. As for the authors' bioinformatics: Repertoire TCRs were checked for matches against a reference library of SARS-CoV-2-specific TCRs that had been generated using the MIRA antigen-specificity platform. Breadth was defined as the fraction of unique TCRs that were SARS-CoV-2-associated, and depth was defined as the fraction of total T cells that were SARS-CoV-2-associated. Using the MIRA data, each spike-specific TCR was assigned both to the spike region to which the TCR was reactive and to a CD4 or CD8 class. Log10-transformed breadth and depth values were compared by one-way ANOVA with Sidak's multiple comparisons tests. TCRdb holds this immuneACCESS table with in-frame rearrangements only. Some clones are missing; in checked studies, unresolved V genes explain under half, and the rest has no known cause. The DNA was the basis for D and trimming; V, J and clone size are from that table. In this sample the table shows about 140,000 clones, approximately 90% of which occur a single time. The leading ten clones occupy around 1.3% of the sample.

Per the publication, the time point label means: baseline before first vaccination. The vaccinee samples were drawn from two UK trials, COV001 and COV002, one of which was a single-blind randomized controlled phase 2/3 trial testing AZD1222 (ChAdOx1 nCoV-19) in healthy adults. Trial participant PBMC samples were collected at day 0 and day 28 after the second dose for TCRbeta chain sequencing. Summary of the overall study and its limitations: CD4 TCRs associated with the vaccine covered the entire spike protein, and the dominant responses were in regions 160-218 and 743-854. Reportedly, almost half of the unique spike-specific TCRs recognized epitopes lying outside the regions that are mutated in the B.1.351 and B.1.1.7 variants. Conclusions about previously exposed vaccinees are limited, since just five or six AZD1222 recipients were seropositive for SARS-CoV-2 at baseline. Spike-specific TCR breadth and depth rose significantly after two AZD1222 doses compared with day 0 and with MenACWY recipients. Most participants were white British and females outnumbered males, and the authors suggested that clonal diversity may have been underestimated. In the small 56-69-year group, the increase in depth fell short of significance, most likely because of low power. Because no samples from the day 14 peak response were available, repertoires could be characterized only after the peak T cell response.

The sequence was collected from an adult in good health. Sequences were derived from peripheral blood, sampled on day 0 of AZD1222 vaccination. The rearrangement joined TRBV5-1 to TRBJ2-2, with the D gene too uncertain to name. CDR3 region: CASSNLLSVTGELFF. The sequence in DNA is TGCGCCAGCAGCAACCTCCTGTCCGTCACCGGGGAGCTGTTTTTT.